Shown below are 5 T cell receptor beta chains from a single sample sequenced in a study of CD8+ T cells in alopecia areata. RNA was isolated and reverse transcribed to cDNA, the sequencing template. This table comes from immunoSEQ multiplex PCR, and its TCRdb copy is limited to in-frame clones, with some not included. The profile covers 200,000 to 250,000 clones, with around two fifths appearing a single time and roughly 2.6% taken by the ten largest. The treatment here: oral pan-JAK inhibitor, 5-10 mg twice daily. The input for sequencing was CD4+ T cells sorted from blood, taken at approximately week 36, from a patient treated with tofacitinib. The origin of the receptors is a human donor with alopecia areata.

This sequence joins TRBV7-2 and TRBJ2-2, with D unresolved. In germline, CDR1 is SGHTA, CDR2 FQGNSA. The V and J ends lost 1 base and 2 bases respectively, with 8 bases between them. The CDR3 extends over 15 amino acids. As DNA, the CDR3 is TGTGCCAGCAGCTTAGGCAGGTTTAACACCGGGGAGCTGTTTTTT. The encoded protein is CASSLGRFNTGELFF.

The gene calls are TRBV15 and TRBJ2-1; TRBD1 agrees at 7 bases. J was trimmed by 6 bases and V by 0 bases; bases with no gene match: 5. CDR3 length: 15 amino acids. CDR1 is LNHNV and CDR2 is YYDKDF in the germline V gene (reference sequence). The CDR3 here is CATSRDYRQGNEQFF. The CDR3 bases are TGTGCCACCAGCAGAGATTATCGACAGGGCAATGAGCAGTTCTTC.

The chain joins TRBV7-8 to TRBJ2-5; 11 nucleotides align to TRBD2. This CDR3 is built from 16 residues. Trimming took 1 base from V and 5 from J; bases not matched to a gene: 6. CDR1 and CDR2 from the germline V gene are SGHVS and FQNEAQ. CDR3 bases: TGTGCCAGCAGCTTAGTACTAGCGGGAGTTAGTGAGACCCAGTACTTC. Translation gives CASSLVLAGVSETQYF.

The chain combines TRBV11-1 with TRBJ2-3, with 8 positions matching TRBD1. CDR3 length: 16 amino acids. Losses at the gene ends were 2 bases for V and 2 bases for J; bases not matched to a gene: 6. Germline CDR1 is SGHAT and CDR2 is FQDESV (reference sequence). The CDR3 region is CASSLRQGLPTDTQYF. In DNA, the CDR3 is TGTGCCAGCAGCTTACGACAGGGGCTCCCCACAGATACGCAGTATTTT.

This chain joins TRBV28 and TRBJ2-4; D is unclear. The CDR3 is 10 amino acids. CDR1 is MDHEN, CDR2 SYDVKM, per germline. Trimming took 4 bases from V and 9 from J, leaving 4 bases between them. The CDR3: CASSSGIQYF. CDR3 in DNA: TGTGCCAGCAGTTCCGGCATTCAGTACTTC.